The sequence of this T cell receptor (beta chain) was determined in a study of blood T cells in healthy people across ages. Germline V gene data show CDR1 as ENHRY and CDR2 as SYGVKD. V shed 4 bases and J shed 0 bases, with 10 bases lying between them. CDR3 length: 15 amino acids. Then a second PCR, running about 6 to 12 cycles, was carried out with a sample-barcoded 5' primer and a J-beta primer mix. TCRdb reprocessed the 5' RACE reads via MiXCR and lists one record per CDR3 protein. The sample includes over 1,500,000 distinct CDR3 sequences, around 48% seen only once; the top ten take over 2%. Sequencing used blood. The chain carries TRBV10-3 and TRBJ2-1, with D possibly being TRBD2 (6 bases). This sequence originates from a woman between 35 and 50 years old in good health. The CDR3 sequence is CAISGGESSYNEQFF. The CDR3, as DNA: TGTGCCATCAGTGGGGGGGAGAGCTCCTACAATGAGCAGTTCTTC.